A selection of T cell receptor beta chains follows, all from one sample in a study of Ad26.COV2.S vaccination and SARS-CoV-2 variants. The method was immunoSEQ multiplex PCR; TCRdb's version includes in-frame clones alone and lacks a portion of them. The table shows 350,000 to 500,000 clones, with about nine tenths occurring only once. The sequenced sample was peripheral blood, obtained in a trial of Ad26.COV2.S vaccine versus placebo. All receptors come from a person between 18 and 65 years old who received the Ad26.COV2.S COVID-19 vaccine or a placebo. The CDR3 runs from the conserved cysteine through the conserved F or W. Fields, in order: J gene, D gene, V gene, clone size, CDR3 protein, CDR3 DNA. The D gene is left open where the match is weak. Size is omitted from some rows. Given values are once, few, many or a class for expanded clones.

J: TRBJ2-2; D: -; V: TRBV6-1; size: -; CDR3: CASRDTNTGELFF; DNA: TGTGCCAGCAGAGACACGAACACCGGGGAGCTGTTTTTT
J: TRBJ2-7; D: -; V: TRBV10-3; size: -; CDR3: CAISSKGRVYEQYF; DNA: TGTGCCATCAGCTCGAAAGGACGTGTCTACGAGCAGTACTTC
J: TRBJ2-1; D: -; V: TRBV28; size: -; CDR3: CASSLSAQGYEQFF; DNA: TGTGCCAGCAGTTTGAGTGCACAGGGCTATGAGCAGTTCTTC
J: TRBJ1-4; D: TRBD1; V: TRBV5-5; size: -; CDR3: CASSLEQGAEKLFF; DNA: TGTGCCAGCAGCTTAGAACAGGGGGCTGAAAAACTGTTTTTT
J: TRBJ1-6; D: TRBD1; V: TRBV7-8; size: -; CDR3: CASSKTGTDYNSPLHF; DNA: TGTGCCAGCAGTAAGACCGGGACAGACTATAATTCACCCCTCCACTTT
J: TRBJ2-3; D: -; V: TRBV7-8; size: -; CDR3: CASSLLGDTQYF; DNA: TGTGCCAGCAGCTTATTAGGAGATACGCAGTATTTT
J: TRBJ1-3; D: -; V: TRBV10-3; size: -; CDR3: CAIRQGSGNTIYF; DNA: TGTGCCATCAGACAGGGCTCTGGAAACACCATATATTTT
J: TRBJ2-7; D: -; V: TRBV15; size: -; CDR3: CATSTLGHSYEQYF; DNA: TGTGCCACCAGCACCCTGGGCCACTCCTACGAGCAGTACTTC
J: TRBJ2-7; D: TRBD2; V: TRBV5-1; size: -; CDR3: CASGLANSYEQYF; DNA: TGCGCCAGCGGACTAGCGAACTCCTACGAGCAGTACTTC
J: TRBJ2-5; D: TRBD2; V: TRBV30; size: once; CDR3: CAWRPGWTSGFSETQYF; DNA: TGTGCCTGGAGACCAGGGTGGACTAGCGGGTTCTCGGAGACCCAGTACTTC
J: TRBJ2-1; D: -; V: TRBV2; size: -; CDR3: CASSDFQIYNEQFF; DNA: TGTGCCAGCAGTGATTTCCAGATCTACAATGAGCAGTTCTTC
J: TRBJ2-1; D: -; V: TRBV29-1; size: -; CDR3: CSVEGPPGYNEQFF; DNA: TGCAGCGTTGAAGGCCCCCCCGGATACAATGAGCAGTTCTTC
J: TRBJ2-1; D: -; V: TRBV13; size: -; CDR3: CASSFGRNNEQFF; DNA: TGTGCCAGCAGCTTCGGGAGAAACAATGAGCAGTTCTTC
J: TRBJ2-3; D: TRBD1; V: TRBV29-1; size: -; CDR3: CSVEDTGTGNPDTQYF; DNA: TGCAGCGTTGAAGATACCGGGACAGGGAACCCAGATACGCAGTATTTT
J: TRBJ1-5; D: -; V: TRBV27; size: few; CDR3: CASSPGQSNQPQHF; DNA: TGTGCCAGCAGTCCAGGACAGAGCAATCAGCCCCAGCATTTT
J: TRBJ1-6; D: -; V: TRBV7-2; size: once; CDR3: CASSLIRADNSPLHF; DNA: TGTGCCAGCAGCCTTATTAGGGCGGATAATTCACCCCTCCACTTT
J: TRBJ2-1; D: TRBD2; V: TRBV3-1/TRBV3-2; size: -; CDR3: CASSQDRGLVIF; DNA: TGTGCCAGCAGCCAAGATCGGGGACTAGTGATCTTC
J: TRBJ2-7; D: TRBD2; V: TRBV5-4; size: -; CDR3: CASSLVGGSRYEQYF; DNA: TGTGCCAGCAGCTTGGTTGGCGGGAGTCGGTACGAGCAGTACTTC
J: TRBJ2-7; D: TRBD2; V: TRBV5-4; size: -; CDR3: CASGTSGNNEQYF; DNA: TGTGCCAGCGGGACTAGCGGGAACAACGAGCAGTACTTC
J: TRBJ2-7; D: TRBD2; V: TRBV16; size: -; CDR3: CASSPRAGGPYEQYF; DNA: TGTGCCAGCAGCCCGCGAGCGGGAGGGCCCTACGAGCAGTACTTC
J: TRBJ2-3; D: -; V: TRBV7-2; size: -; CDR3: CASSFGTGTDTQYF; DNA: TGTGCCAGCAGCTTCGGGACCGGCACAGATACGCAGTATTTT
J: TRBJ2-5; D: -; V: TRBV6-4; size: -; CDR3: CASSDSQETQYF; DNA: TGTGCCAGCAGTGACAGCCAAGAGACCCAGTACTTC
J: TRBJ2-7; D: -; V: TRBV10-3; size: -; CDR3: CAISEGSIVDEQYF; DNA: TGTGCCATCAGTGAGGGGAGTATCGTCGACGAGCAGTACTTC
J: TRBJ2-1; D: -; V: TRBV14; size: -; CDR3: CASSPRAHEQFF; DNA: TGTGCCAGCAGCCCGCGGGCGCATGAGCAGTTCTTC
J: TRBJ2-1; D: TRBD2; V: TRBV30; size: -; CDR3: CAWYHPTPAGAGGEQFF; DNA: TGTGCCTGGTACCATCCCACTCCGGCGGGAGCGGGTGGTGAGCAGTTCTTC
J: TRBJ2-3; D: -; V: TRBV7-2; size: -; CDR3: CASSSNRYTQYF; DNA: TGTGCCAGCAGCTCGAATCGCTATACGCAGTATTTT
J: TRBJ2-1; D: TRBD2; V: TRBV11-3; size: -; CDR3: CASSSGTSGSFHEQFF; DNA: TGTGCCAGCAGCTCCGGGACTAGCGGGAGCTTCCATGAGCAGTTCTTC
J: TRBJ2-7; D: -; V: TRBV24-1; size: -; CDR3: CATSAAGSVSYEQYF; DNA: TGTGCCACCAGTGCCGCCGGTTCAGTCTCCTACGAGCAGTACTTC
J: TRBJ2-7; D: TRBD2; V: TRBV28; size: once; CDR3: CASSLAGGRHSYEQYF; DNA: TGTGCCAGCAGTTTAGCGGGAGGGCGTCACTCCTACGAGCAGTACTTC
J: TRBJ2-3; D: TRBD2; V: TRBV7-3; size: few; CDR3: CASSSTSGDGDTQYF; DNA: TGTGCCAGCAGCTCGACTAGCGGGGACGGAGATACGCAGTATTTT
J: TRBJ2-7; D: TRBD2; V: TRBV6-4; size: -; CDR3: CASSEGLAGGSLWEQYF; DNA: TGTGCCAGCAGTGAGGGACTAGCGGGAGGTTCGCTGTGGGAGCAGTACTTC
J: TRBJ2-5; D: -; V: TRBV11-2; size: -; CDR3: CASSRGAGRETQYF; DNA: TGTGCCAGCAGCCGAGGGGCAGGACGAGAGACCCAGTACTTC
J: TRBJ2-1; D: -; V: TRBV4-1; size: -; CDR3: CASSQHTPRYNEQFF; DNA: TGCGCCAGCAGCCAACATACCCCCCGCTACAATGAGCAGTTCTTC
J: TRBJ2-7; D: -; V: TRBV30; size: -; CDR3: CAWGMDYEQYF; DNA: TGTGCCTGGGGGATGGATTACGAGCAGTACTTC
J: TRBJ2-3; D: -; V: TRBV6-5; size: -; CDR3: CASSRNTDTQYF; DNA: TGTGCCAGCAGTCGGAACACAGATACGCAGTATTTT
J: TRBJ1-3; D: -; V: TRBV11-2; size: -; CDR3: CASSLRGGPKSGNTIYF; DNA: TGTGCCAGCAGCTTAAGGGGGGGGCCCAAGAGTGGAAACACCATATATTTT
J: TRBJ1-2; D: -; V: TRBV29-1; size: -; CDR3: CSVRGQAPYGYTF; DNA: TGCAGCGTCCGGGGGCAGGCACCCTATGGCTACACCTTC
J: TRBJ2-6; D: -; V: TRBV29-1; size: -; CDR3: CSVRQTGANVLTF; DNA: TGCAGCGTTCGGCAGACTGGGGCCAACGTCCTGACTTTC
J: TRBJ1-5; D: TRBD1; V: TRBV23-1; size: -; CDR3: CASSHPPHRDRGNSNQPQHF; DNA: TGCGCCAGCAGTCATCCTCCTCACCGGGACAGGGGAAATAGCAATCAGCCCCAGCATTTT
J: TRBJ2-3; D: TRBD1; V: TRBV4-2; size: -; CDR3: CASSRRDRGQLNTQYF; DNA: TGTGCCAGCAGCCGCCGGGACAGGGGCCAGCTAAATACGCAGTATTTT
J: TRBJ2-3; D: -; V: TRBV7-2; size: -; CDR3: CASSPRGTFTDTQYF; DNA: TGTGCCAGCAGTCCGAGGGGGACTTTCACAGATACGCAGTATTTT